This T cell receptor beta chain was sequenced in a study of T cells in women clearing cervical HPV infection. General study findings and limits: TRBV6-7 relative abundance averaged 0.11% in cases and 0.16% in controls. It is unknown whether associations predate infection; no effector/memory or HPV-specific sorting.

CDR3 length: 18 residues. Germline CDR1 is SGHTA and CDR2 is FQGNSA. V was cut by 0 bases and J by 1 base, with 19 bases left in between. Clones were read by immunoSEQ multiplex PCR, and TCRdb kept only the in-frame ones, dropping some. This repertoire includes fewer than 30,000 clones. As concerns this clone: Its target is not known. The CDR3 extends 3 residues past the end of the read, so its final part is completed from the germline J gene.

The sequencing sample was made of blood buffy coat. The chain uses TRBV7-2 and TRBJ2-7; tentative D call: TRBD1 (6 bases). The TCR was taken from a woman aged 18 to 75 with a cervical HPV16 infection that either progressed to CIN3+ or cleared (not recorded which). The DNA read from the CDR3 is TGTGCCAGCAGCTTAGCCCTATGGGGGCGGAGCGCATCCTACGAG. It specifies CASSLALWGRSASYE. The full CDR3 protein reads CASSLALWGRSASYEQYF.